This TCR beta chain was sequenced during a study of T cell changes during pregnancy in multiple sclerosis. Repertoires were generated with immunoSEQ multiplex PCR, while TCRdb's copy carries only in-frame clones and drops some. Of about 62,000 clones in the sample, roughly 92% were seen once. Germline lookup yields CDR1 MNHEY and CDR2 SMNVEV (reference sequence). The CDR3 is 16 amino acids. Trimming took 4 bases from V and 5 from J; bases not matched to a gene: 11. J is TRBJ1-2 and V is TRBV27; 9 bases fit TRBD1. The sequences come from CD8+ T cells from peripheral blood mononuclear cells, collected in the second trimester of pregnancy. The clonotype originates from a female donor with multiple sclerosis, enrolled in a pregnancy study. Written as DNA, the CDR3 is TGTGCCAGCAGTTCATCCCCGGGACAGGGAAGGTATGGCTACACCTTC. The encoded protein is CASSSSPGQGRYGYTF.